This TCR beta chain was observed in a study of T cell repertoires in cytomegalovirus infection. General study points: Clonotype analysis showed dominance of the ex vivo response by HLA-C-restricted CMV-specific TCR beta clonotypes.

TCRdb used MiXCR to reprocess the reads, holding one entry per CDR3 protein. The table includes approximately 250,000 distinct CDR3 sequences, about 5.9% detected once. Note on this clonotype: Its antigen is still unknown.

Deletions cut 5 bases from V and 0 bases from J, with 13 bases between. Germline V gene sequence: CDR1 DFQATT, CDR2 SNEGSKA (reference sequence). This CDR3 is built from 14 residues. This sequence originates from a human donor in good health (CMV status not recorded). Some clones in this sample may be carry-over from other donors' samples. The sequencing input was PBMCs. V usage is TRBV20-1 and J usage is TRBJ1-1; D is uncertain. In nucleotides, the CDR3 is TGCAGTGCTCTAGGTCAGGATATGAACACTGAAGCTTTCTTT. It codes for CSALGQDMNTEAFF.